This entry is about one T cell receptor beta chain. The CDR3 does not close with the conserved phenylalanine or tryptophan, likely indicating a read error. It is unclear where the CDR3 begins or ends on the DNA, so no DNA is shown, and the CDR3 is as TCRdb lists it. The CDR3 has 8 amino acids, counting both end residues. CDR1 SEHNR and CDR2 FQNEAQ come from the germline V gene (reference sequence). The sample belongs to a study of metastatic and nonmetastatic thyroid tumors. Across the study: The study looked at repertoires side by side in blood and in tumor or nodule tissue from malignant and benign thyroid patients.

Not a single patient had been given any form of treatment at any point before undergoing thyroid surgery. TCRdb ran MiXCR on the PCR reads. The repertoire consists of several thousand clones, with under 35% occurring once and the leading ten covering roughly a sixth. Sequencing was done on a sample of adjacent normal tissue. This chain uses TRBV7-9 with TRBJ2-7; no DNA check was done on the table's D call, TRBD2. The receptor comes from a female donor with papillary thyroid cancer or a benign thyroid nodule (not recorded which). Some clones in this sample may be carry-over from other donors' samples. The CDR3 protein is CASSALAG.